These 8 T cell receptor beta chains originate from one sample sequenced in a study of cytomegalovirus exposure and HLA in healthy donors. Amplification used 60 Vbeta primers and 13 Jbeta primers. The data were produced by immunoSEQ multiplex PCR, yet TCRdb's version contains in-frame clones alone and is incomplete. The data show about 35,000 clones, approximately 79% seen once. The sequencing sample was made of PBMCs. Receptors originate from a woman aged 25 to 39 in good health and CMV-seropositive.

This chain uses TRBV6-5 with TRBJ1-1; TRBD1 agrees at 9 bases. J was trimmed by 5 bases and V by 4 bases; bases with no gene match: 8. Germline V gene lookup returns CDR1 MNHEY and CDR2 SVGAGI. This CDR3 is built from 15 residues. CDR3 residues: CASSSNHRGPTEAFF. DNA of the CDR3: TGTGCCAGCAGTTCTAATCACAGGGGGCCGACTGAAGCTTTCTTT.

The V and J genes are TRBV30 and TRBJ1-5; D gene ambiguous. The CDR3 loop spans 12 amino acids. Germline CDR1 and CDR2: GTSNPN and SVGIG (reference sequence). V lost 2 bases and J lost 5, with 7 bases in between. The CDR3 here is CAWSRDDQPQHF. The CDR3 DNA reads TGTGCCTGGAGTCGGGATGATCAGCCCCAGCATTTT.

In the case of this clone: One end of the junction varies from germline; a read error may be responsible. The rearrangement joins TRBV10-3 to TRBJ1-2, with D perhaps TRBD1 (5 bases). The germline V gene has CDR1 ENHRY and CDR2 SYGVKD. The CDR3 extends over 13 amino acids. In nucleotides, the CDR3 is TGTGCCATCAGTGAGTCGGGGGGGTATGGCTACCCCTTC. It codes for CAISESGGYGYPF.

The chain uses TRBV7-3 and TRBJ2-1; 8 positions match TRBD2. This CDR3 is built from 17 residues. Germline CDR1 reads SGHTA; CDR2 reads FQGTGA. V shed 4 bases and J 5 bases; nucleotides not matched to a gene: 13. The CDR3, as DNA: TGTGCCAGCAGCTCCTCGGCCTTAGCGGGGTATGACAATGAGCAGTTCTTC. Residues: CASSSSALAGYDNEQFF.

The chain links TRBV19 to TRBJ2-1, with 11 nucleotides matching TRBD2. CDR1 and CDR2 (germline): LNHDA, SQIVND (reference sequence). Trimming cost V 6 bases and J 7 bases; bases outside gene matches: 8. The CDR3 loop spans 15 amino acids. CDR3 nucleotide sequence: TGTGCCAGTAGATTTAGCGGGGGGGCTCGAAATGAGCAGTTCTTC. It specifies CASRFSGGARNEQFF.

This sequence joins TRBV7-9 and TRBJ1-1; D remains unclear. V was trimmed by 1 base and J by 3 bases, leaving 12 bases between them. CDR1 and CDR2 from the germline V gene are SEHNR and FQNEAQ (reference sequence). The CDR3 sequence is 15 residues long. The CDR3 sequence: CASSLDGPRDTEAFF. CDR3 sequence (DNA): TGTGCCAGCAGCTTAGATGGGCCGCGGGACACTGAAGCTTTCTTT.

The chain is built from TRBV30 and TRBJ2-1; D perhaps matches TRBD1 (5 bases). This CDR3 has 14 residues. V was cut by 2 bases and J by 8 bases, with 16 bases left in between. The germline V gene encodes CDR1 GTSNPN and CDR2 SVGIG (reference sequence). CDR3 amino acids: CAWSFSGRLDEQFF. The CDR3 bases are TGTGCCTGGAGTTTCTCAGGGCGATTGGATGAGCAGTTCTTC.

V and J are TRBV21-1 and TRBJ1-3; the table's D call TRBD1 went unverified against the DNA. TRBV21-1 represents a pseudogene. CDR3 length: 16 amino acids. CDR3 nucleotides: TGTGCCAGCAGCAGGGGAGGACAGGATGATGGAAACACCATATATTTT. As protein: CASSRGGQDDGNTIYF.